This TCR beta chain was found in a study of CD8+ T cells in alopecia areata. Broader study findings: Among the cells sequenced in scalp samples are also the resident alphabeta T cells of normal skin.

Sequencing templates came from extracted RNA that was reverse transcribed into cDNA. Sequencing was performed with immunoSEQ multiplex PCR; in TCRdb, only in-frame clones are kept and a portion is missing. This sample yields 95,000 to 120,000 clones, of which around 59% are seen a single time; roughly 20% belongs to the top ten. CDR3 size: 15 residues. The junction had 2 bases not matched to a gene; V was cut back by 0 bases and J by 1 base. The V gene's germline CDR1 is SGHRS and CDR2 YFSETQ. The table lists this clone with a few counts. Antigen: not known. Sequenced material: CD8+ T cells sorted from blood. The sequence was obtained from a human donor in good health. The V call is TRBV5-1, the J call TRBJ1-1, with 8 nucleotides matching TRBD1. This CDR3 reads CASSLETGGNTEAFF. The CDR3 coding sequence is TGCGCCAGCAGCTTGGAAACAGGGGGGAACACTGAAGCTTTCTTT.